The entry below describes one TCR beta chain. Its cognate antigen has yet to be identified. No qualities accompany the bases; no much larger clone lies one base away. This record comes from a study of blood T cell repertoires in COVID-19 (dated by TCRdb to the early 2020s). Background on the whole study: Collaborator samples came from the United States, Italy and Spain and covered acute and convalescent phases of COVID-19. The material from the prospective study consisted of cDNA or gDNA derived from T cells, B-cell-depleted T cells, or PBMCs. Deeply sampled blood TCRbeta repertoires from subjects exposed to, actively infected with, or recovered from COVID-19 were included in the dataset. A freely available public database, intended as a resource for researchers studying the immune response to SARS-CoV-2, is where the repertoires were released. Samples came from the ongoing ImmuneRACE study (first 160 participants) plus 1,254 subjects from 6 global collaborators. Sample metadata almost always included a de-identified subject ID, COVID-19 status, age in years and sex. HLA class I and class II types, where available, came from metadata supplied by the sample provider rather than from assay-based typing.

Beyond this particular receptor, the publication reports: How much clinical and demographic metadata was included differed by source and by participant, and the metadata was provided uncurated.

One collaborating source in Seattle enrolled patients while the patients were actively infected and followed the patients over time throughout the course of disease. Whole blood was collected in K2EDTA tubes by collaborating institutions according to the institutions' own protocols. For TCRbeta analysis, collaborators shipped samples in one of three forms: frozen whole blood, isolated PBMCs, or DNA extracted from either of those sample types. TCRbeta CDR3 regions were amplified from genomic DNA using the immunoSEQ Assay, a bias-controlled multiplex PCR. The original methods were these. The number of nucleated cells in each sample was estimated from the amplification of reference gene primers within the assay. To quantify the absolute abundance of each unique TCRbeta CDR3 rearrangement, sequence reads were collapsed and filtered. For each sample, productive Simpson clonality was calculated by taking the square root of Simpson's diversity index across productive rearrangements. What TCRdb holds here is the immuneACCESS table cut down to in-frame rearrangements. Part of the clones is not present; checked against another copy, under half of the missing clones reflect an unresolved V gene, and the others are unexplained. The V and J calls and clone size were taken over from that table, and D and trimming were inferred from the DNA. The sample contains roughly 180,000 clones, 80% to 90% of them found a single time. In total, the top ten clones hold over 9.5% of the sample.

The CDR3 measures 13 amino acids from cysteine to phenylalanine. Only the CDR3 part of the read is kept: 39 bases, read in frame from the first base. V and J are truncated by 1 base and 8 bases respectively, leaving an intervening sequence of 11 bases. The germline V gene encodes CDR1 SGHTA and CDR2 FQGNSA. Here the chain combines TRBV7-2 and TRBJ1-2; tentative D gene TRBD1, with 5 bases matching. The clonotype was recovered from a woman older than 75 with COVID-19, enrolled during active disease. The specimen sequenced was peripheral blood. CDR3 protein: CASSLGGEDGYTF. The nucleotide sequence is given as TGTGCCAGCAGCTTAGGGGGGGAGGACGGCTACACCTTC. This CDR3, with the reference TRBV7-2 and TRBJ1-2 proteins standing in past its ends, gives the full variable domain GAGVSQSPSNKVTEKGKDVELRCDPISGHTALYWYRQSLGQGLEFLIYFQGNSAPDKSGLPSDRFSAERTGGSVSTLTIQRTQQEDSAVYLCASSLGGEDGYTFGSGTRLTVV.